This T cell receptor (beta chain) was captured by sequencing in a study of cytomegalovirus exposure and HLA in healthy donors. Overall study findings and caveats: The listing of approximately 160 TCR beta chains classed them as cytomegalovirus-associated. Diagnosis of cytomegalovirus status made by the classifier reportedly showed high specificity and sensitivity. The number of N-insertions in an Asian-associated ancestry cluster was reportedly below the 666-donor mean in a later analysis.

In the PCR, 60 Vbeta and 13 Jbeta primers were used. Using immunoSEQ multiplex PCR, the repertoire was profiled, and TCRdb retains in-frame clones only, with some absent. The table has around 140,000 clones, roughly 71% seen once. The V end lost 3 bases, the J end lost 7 bases, and 16 bases lay between the germline ends. This CDR3 is 15 amino acids long. Germline V gene sequence: CDR1 SGDLS, CDR2 YYNGEE. Turning to this clone: The antigen is unknown.

The source is a man in his thirties or forties in good health and CMV-seronegative. Material for sequencing was PBMCs. The chain has TRBV9 and TRBJ1-4; D is possibly TRBD1 (5 bases). The CDR3 protein is CASSAPEGQGEKLFF. As DNA, the CDR3 is TGTGCCAGCAGCGCCCCGGAGGGGCAAGGTGAAAAACTGTTTTTT.